One T cell receptor beta chain is described in this entry. Study processing details: Nucleated cell number was recorded as an estimate derived from reference gene primer amplification. Measured with immunoSEQ multiplex PCR; TCRdb has only the in-frame clones, and not every one. D and trimming come from the DNA, and the V and J calls and clone size come from that table. The table records tens of thousands of clones, over 85% of them present only once. This entry comes from a study of blood T cell repertoires in COVID-19. V was cut by 3 bases and J by 5 bases, with 14 bases left in between. The germline gives CDR1 SGHDT, CDR2 YYEEEE. The CDR3 loop spans 14 amino acids.

The sequencing sample was made of peripheral blood. This clonotype was sampled from an elderly man with acute or convalescent COVID-19. The chain is built from TRBV5-6 and TRBJ2-5; possibly TRBD2 for D (7 bases). Written as DNA, the CDR3 is TGTGCCAGCAGCTCCGCGGGGGCCGGGGAGACCCAGTACTTC. Its translation is CASSSAGAGETQYF.